This TCR beta chain appears in the sequencing data of a study of tumor T cells in aggressive B-cell lymphoma. Assay used: immunoSEQ multiplex PCR; TCRdb lists only in-frame clones, some missing. The data contain about 5,600 clones, roughly 82% of them singletons. Trimming took 4 bases from V and 6 from J; bases not matched to a gene: 6. Germline-derived CDR1 and CDR2 are MNHEY and SMNVEV (reference sequence). CDR3 length: 13 amino acids. V and J are TRBV27 and TRBJ2-7, with 7 bases fitting TRBD2. The specimen was tumor tissue. This TCR derives from an adult with diffuse large B cell lymphoma. The CDR3 here is CASSSRLAFEQYF. The CDR3 DNA is TGTGCCAGCAGTTCACGACTAGCCTTCGAGCAGTACTTC.